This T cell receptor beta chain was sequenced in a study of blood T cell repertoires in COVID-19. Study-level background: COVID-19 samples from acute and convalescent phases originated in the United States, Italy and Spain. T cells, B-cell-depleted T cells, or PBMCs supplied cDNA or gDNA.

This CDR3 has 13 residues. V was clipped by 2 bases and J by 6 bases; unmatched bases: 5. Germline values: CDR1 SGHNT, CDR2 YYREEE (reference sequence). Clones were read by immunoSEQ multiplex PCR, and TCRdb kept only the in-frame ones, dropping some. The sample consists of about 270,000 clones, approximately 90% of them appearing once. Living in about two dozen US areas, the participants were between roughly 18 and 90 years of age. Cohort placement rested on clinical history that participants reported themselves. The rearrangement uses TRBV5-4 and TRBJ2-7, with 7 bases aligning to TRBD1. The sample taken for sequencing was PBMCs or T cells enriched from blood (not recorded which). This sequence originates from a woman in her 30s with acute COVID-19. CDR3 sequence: CASSFKGAGEQYF. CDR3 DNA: TGTGCCAGCAGCTTTAAGGGGGCCGGCGAGCAGTACTTC. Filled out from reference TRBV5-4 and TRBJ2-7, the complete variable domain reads ETGVTQSPTHLIKTRGQQVTLRCSSQSGHNTVSWYQQALGQGPQFIFQYYREEENGRGNFPPRFSGLQFPNYSSELNVNALELDDSALYLCASSFKGAGEQYFGPGTRLTVT.